The source of this TCR beta chain is a study of shared clonotypes between healthy human individuals. Germline V gives CDR1 PRHDT, CDR2 FYEKMQ (reference sequence). The germline V and J ends were trimmed by 0 bases and 1 base, with 7 bases remaining between them. This CDR3 contains 14 residues. CD8 cells regarded as naive lacked CD45RO, were positively chosen for CCR7, and omitted terminally differentiated effector memory CD45RA+ cells. Profiled with immunoSEQ multiplex PCR; TCRdb holds only in-frame clones, not every one. The sample shows around 2,100,000 clones, about 95% of them seen only once. Sequenced input: naive CD8+ T cells sorted from blood. V usage is TRBV13 and J usage is TRBJ2-7, with D uncertain. The TCR was taken from a man aged 18 to 30 in good health. In DNA form, the CDR3 reads TGTGCCAGCAGCTTAGGGTTAGATTCCTACGAGCAGTACTTC. This codes for CASSLGLDSYEQYF.